The 4 T cell receptor beta chains below were found in one sample sequenced in a study of molecular identifiers for immune sequencing clone quantification. TCRdb re-derived calls from the PCR reads in MiXCR, one entry per CDR3 protein. The profile shows more than 550,000 distinct CDR3 sequences, around 25% of them singletons. The sample consisted of naive CD8+ T cells from blood, with Jurkat cell RNA spiked in. Subset given: FACS-sorted CD8+CD4-CCR7+CD45RA+ naive T cells. Receptor source: a human donor in good health. Some libraries in this study had Jurkat cell RNA spiked in.

The rearrangement uses TRBV6-1 and TRBJ1-6; D gene uncertain. The CDR3 is 16 amino acids. Germline V gene sequence: CDR1 MNHNS, CDR2 SASEGT. Trimming removed 0 bases from V and 4 bases from J, with 10 bases in between. DNA for the CDR3: TGTGCCAGCAGTGAAGCGGTCAGGAGATATAATTCACCCCTCCACTTT. Translating it yields CASSEAVRRYNSPLHF.

In regard to this clonotype: This may come from a read error, since a much larger clone is one base off. This chain uses TRBV12-3 or TRBV12-4 with TRBJ1-2; TRBD1 agrees at 7 bases. This CDR3 has 14 amino acids. Here the CDR3 reads CASSSAGQSYGYAF. The DNA for the CDR3 is TGTGCCAGCAGTTCCGCGGGACAGTCATATGGCTACGCCTTC.

This clonotype occurred a few times. The V and J genes are TRBV9 and TRBJ2-3; the match to TRBD2 covers 9 bases. Germline lookup yields CDR1 SGDLS and CDR2 YYNGEE. The CDR3 totals 16 residues. V lost 3 bases, J lost 2 bases, and 7 bases stayed unmatched. The CDR3 here is CASSALSGGSTDTQYF. DNA for the CDR3: TGTGCCAGCAGCGCTCTTAGCGGGGGTTCCACAGATACGCAGTATTTT.

The genes are TRBV28 and TRBJ2-1; D not resolved. V lost 7 bases and J lost 1, with 11 bases in between. There are 14 residues in the CDR3. Germline V gene sequence: CDR1 MDHEN, CDR2 SYDVKM. The chain's CDR3 is CASTKLESYNEQFF. CDR3 DNA: TGTGCCAGCACTAAACTGGAGTCCTACAATGAGCAGTTCTTC.